One sample yielded the 27 T cell receptor beta chains listed below, sequenced in a study of cytomegalovirus exposure and HLA in healthy donors. 60 Vbeta and 13 Jbeta primers were used in PCR. Sequencing used immunoSEQ multiplex PCR; TCRdb keeps in-frame clones, though not all of them. The table shows 83,000 or so clones, with about three quarters occurring only once. The sample consisted of PBMCs. These receptors originate from a man aged 25-45 years in good health and CMV-seropositive.

The chain employs TRBV7-9 and TRBJ2-1; maybe TRBD2 (5 bases). The V end lost 0 bases, the J end lost 4 bases, and 13 bases lay between the germline ends. The CDR3 has 16 amino acids. Germline values: CDR1 SEHNR, CDR2 FQNEAQ (reference sequence). This CDR3 is CASSLAWAGVYNEQFF. In DNA form, the CDR3 reads TGTGCCAGCAGCTTAGCGTGGGCCGGGGTTTACAATGAGCAGTTCTTC.

The rearrangement links TRBV6-5 to TRBJ2-2; D unresolved. Looked up from germline, CDR1 is MNHEY and CDR2 is SVGAGI. V was shortened by 0 bases and J by 3 bases, with 5 bases between the two germline ends. This CDR3 comprises 14 residues. The CDR3, as DNA: TGTGCCAGCAGTTACTCGAGTGACACCGGGGAGCTGTTTTTT. Its protein is CASSYSSDTGELFF.

This clone was detected many times. Other DNA sequences from this sample encode an identical CDR3 as well. This sequence joins TRBV6-5 and TRBJ1-6; a weak D match, TRBD1 (6 bases). V was cut by 0 bases and J by 13 bases, with 10 bases left in between. Germline V gene data show CDR1 as MNHEY and CDR2 as SVGAGI. The length of the CDR3 is 13 residues. The CDR3 here is CASSYSRGSPLHF. CDR3 in DNA: TGTGCCAGCAGTTACTCGAGGGGGTCTCCCCTCCACTTT.

This clone was found a few times. J is TRBJ2-7 and V is TRBV2, with a possible D match to TRBD1 (6 bases). CDR3 length: 15 residues. Per the germline V gene, CDR1 is SNHLY and CDR2 is FYNNEI. V was cut by 5 bases and J by 5 bases, with 19 bases left in between. CDR3 amino acids: CASSYGAGEIHEQYF. In nucleotides, the CDR3 is TGTGCCAGCAGTTACGGCGCAGGGGAAATCCACGAGCAGTACTTC.

This clone occurred a few times. This chain connects TRBV7-6 to TRBJ1-6, with a tentative D call TRBD1 (6 bases). The V gene lost 1 base and the J gene lost 0 bases, with 10 bases spanning the gap. This CDR3 contains 17 residues. CDR1 and CDR2 (germline): SGHVS, FNYEAQ. CDR3 loop: CASSLGGQSSYNSPLHF. CDR3 coding DNA: TGTGCCAGCAGCTTAGGGGGACAAAGCTCCTATAATTCACCCCTCCACTTT.

The chain combines TRBV5-6 with TRBJ1-1, with 7 bases fitting TRBD1. V shed 0 bases, J shed 1 base, and the junction held 0 bases outside the gene matches. This CDR3 comprises 14 residues. Germline CDR1 and CDR2: SGHDT and YYEEEE. In nucleotides, the CDR3 is TGTGCCAGCAGCTTGGAGGGGGCGAACACTGAAGCTTTCTTT. Translated: CASSLEGANTEAFF. The variable domain in full, completed from reference TRBV5-6 and TRBJ1-1, reads DAGVTQSPTHLIKTRGQQVTLRCSPKSGHDTVSWYQQALGQGPQFIFQYYEEEERQRGNFPDRFSGHQFPNYSSELNVNALLLGDSALYLCASSLEGANTEAFFGQGTRLTVV.

The rearrangement uses TRBV11-2 and TRBJ2-7, with D tentatively TRBD1 (5 bases). The CDR3 spans 15 residues. Looked up from germline, CDR1 is SGHAT and CDR2 is FQNNGV. Trimming removed 0 bases from V and 4 bases from J, with 13 bases in between. The CDR3 bases are TGTGCCAGCAGCTTAGAGTTGGCAGGGCTATACGAGCAGTACTTC. It translates to CASSLELAGLYEQYF.

The rearrangement uses TRBV18 and TRBJ2-7, with 7 bases matching TRBD1. Germline loops: CDR1 KGHSH, CDR2 LQKENI. This CDR3 is 13 amino acids long. V gave up 3 bases and J gave up 3 bases; unmatched junction bases: 2. CDR3 nucleotide sequence: TGTGCCAGCTCACCGCAGGGGGTCTACGAGCAGTACTTC. It specifies CASSPQGVYEQYF.

V usage is TRBV2 and J usage is TRBJ2-7; 10 nucleotides match TRBD2. The CDR3 is 14 amino acids. Germline loops: CDR1 SNHLY, CDR2 FYNNEI. The junction had 6 bases not matched to a gene; V was cut back by 7 bases and J by 3 bases. The CDR3 sequence: CASKLAGKHYEQYF. The DNA for the CDR3 is TGTGCCAGCAAACTAGCGGGGAAACACTACGAGCAGTACTTC.

The chain is built from TRBV7-8 and TRBJ1-6; the D is unclear. Trimming took off 1 base at V and 3 bases at J, with 4 bases between the two ends. Looked up from germline, CDR1 is SGHVS and CDR2 is FQNEAQ. The CDR3 length is 14 residues. This CDR3 reads CASSLELYNSPLHF. CDR3 bases: TGTGCCAGCAGCTTAGAGCTCTATAATTCACCCCTCCACTTT.

The chain joins TRBV6-1 to TRBJ1-1; D is unclear. Germline CDR1 and CDR2: MNHNS and SASEGT. Deletions cut 7 bases from V and 4 bases from J, with 13 bases between. The length of the CDR3 is 13 residues. This CDR3 reads CASTRLVGTEAFF. The CDR3 DNA is TGTGCCAGCACGAGGCTAGTCGGCACTGAAGCTTTCTTT.

The chain has TRBV5-1 and TRBJ1-5, with 9 positions matching TRBD1. Germline CDR1 is SGHRS and CDR2 is YFSETQ. This CDR3 has 14 residues. The J segment lost 6 bases and the V segment lost 4 bases, leaving 5 bases of the junction unmatched. As DNA, the CDR3 is TGCGCCAGCAGCCCGGGACAGGGCGCTCAGCCCCAGCATTTT. Translation: CASSPGQGAQPQHF.

In this sample, this clone turned up a few times. The chain is built from TRBV6-5 and TRBJ2-1; D perhaps matches TRBD1 (5 bases). The CDR3 sequence is 12 residues long. CDR1 is MNHEY, CDR2 SVGAGI, per germline. Between the trimmed V and J ends, which lost 0 bases and 10 bases, there was a span of 7 bases. CDR3: CASSYSGREQFF. CDR3 in DNA: TGTGCCAGCAGTTACTCGGGGCGGGAGCAGTTCTTC.

The sample holds a few counts of this clone. The J gene is TRBJ1-3, the V gene TRBV9; D gene uncertain. This CDR3 comprises 14 residues. Trimming removed 0 bases at V and 0 bases at J, with 4 bases between. Germline CDR1 is SGDLS and CDR2 is YYNGEE. The CDR3 loop reads CASSVASSGNTIYF. The CDR3 DNA sequence: TGTGCCAGCAGCGTAGCTTCCTCTGGAAACACCATATATTTT.

The chain carries TRBV5-5 and TRBJ2-3, with a tentative D call TRBD1 (6 bases). The CDR3 loop spans 15 amino acids. Trimming pared 2 bases from V and 0 bases from J, leaving 10 bases between. CDR1 SGHKS and CDR2 YYEKEE come from the germline V gene (reference sequence). The CDR3 sequence is CASSLQGASTDTQYF. The CDR3 DNA reads TGTGCCAGCAGCTTACAGGGAGCTAGCACAGATACGCAGTATTTT.

This chain links TRBV15 with TRBJ2-1, with unresolved D. Germline values: CDR1 LNHNV, CDR2 YYDKDF (reference sequence). Trimming took off 0 bases at V and 3 bases at J, with 18 bases between the two ends. The CDR3 sequence is 18 residues long. CDR3 nucleotide sequence: TGTGCCACCAGCAGAGATCGAGAGGTGGCGATCGTCTACAATGAGCAGTTCTTC. It translates to CATSRDREVAIVYNEQFF.

The rearrangement links TRBV5-6 to TRBJ2-5; TRBD2 matches at 7 bases. V shed 2 bases, J shed 4 bases, and the junction held 2 bases outside the gene matches. The germline CDR1 and CDR2 sequences are SGHDT and YYEEEE. The CDR3 runs to 13 residues. For the CDR3, the DNA is TGTGCCAGCAGCTTTTGGGGGGGAGAGACCCAGTACTTC. Translation: CASSFWGGETQYF.

V and J are TRBV5-4 and TRBJ2-7; D possibly corresponds to TRBD1 (5 bases). Between the trimmed V and J ends, which lost 4 bases and 0 bases, there was a span of 14 bases. The germline CDR1 and CDR2 sequences are SGHNT and YYREEE (reference sequence). This CDR3 region has 15 residues. In DNA, the CDR3 is TGTGCCAGCAGCCCCGGCCTGACAGACTCCTACGAGCAGTACTTC. Amino acid sequence: CASSPGLTDSYEQYF. Full variable domain (rest looked up from reference TRBV5-4 and TRBJ2-7): ETGVTQSPTHLIKTRGQQVTLRCSSQSGHNTVSWYQQALGQGPQFIFQYYREEENGRGNFPPRFSGLQFPNYSSELNVNALELDDSALYLCASSPGLTDSYEQYFGPGTRLTVT.

The gene calls are TRBV5-6 and TRBJ1-4; tentative D call: TRBD1 (6 bases). V was trimmed by 7 bases and J by 10 bases, leaving 20 bases between them. The germline CDR1 and CDR2 sequences are SGHDT and YYEEEE. The CDR3 spans 14 residues. This chain's CDR3 is CASERGAGAGKLFF. DNA for the CDR3: TGTGCCAGCGAGCGGGGGGCAGGGGCCGGAAAACTGTTTTTT.

Comment on this clone: Other nucleotide sequences in the sample specify the same CDR3. V usage is TRBV5-1 and J usage is TRBJ2-5; 8 nucleotides match TRBD2. Germline V gene lookup returns CDR1 SGHRS and CDR2 YFSETQ. V gave up 0 bases and J gave up 5 bases; unmatched junction bases: 0. The CDR3 runs 13 residues. The chain's CDR3 is CASSLGGGETQYF. DNA of the CDR3: TGCGCCAGCAGCTTGGGCGGGGGGGAGACCCAGTACTTC.

The chain couples TRBV30 to TRBJ2-1, with D maybe TRBD1 (6 bases). Trimming left V 7 bases short and J 7 bases short, with 14 bases between. Germline V gene sequence: CDR1 GTSNPN, CDR2 SVGIG (reference sequence). CDR3 length: 12 residues. The CDR3 DNA follows: TGTGCCTATGGGGGCCTAGGGAATGAGCAGTTCTTC. This gives the protein CAYGGLGNEQFF.

The chain is built from TRBV5-1 and TRBJ2-1; TRBD2 agrees at 9 bases. CDR1 is SGHRS and CDR2 is YFSETQ in the germline V gene. J gave up 6 bases and V 0 bases, and 10 bases lay outside the gene matches. This CDR3 contains 17 residues. CDR3 bases: TGCGCCAGCAGCTTGGTCGCTAGCGGGGTCCCGGGCAATGAGCAGTTCTTC. Translated, it gives CASSLVASGVPGNEQFF.

The chain uses TRBV2 and TRBJ2-3; TRBD2 matches at 9 bases. There are 17 residues in the CDR3. With 2 bases clipped from V and 4 bases from J, the junction kept 10 bases outside the gene matches. The germline CDR1 and CDR2 sequences are SNHLY and FYNNEI. The CDR3 sequence: CASSEYGGGAIADTQYF. CDR3 coding DNA: TGTGCCAGCAGTGAATACGGCGGGGGGGCTATAGCAGATACGCAGTATTTT.

The rearrangement uses TRBV30 and TRBJ2-2; maybe TRBD1 (7 bases). The V gene lost 4 bases and the J gene lost 1 base, with 13 bases spanning the gap. The CDR3 sequence is 15 residues long. Germline lookup yields CDR1 GTSNPN and CDR2 SVGIG (reference sequence). CDR3 residues: CAWMRGTVNTGELFF. For the CDR3, the DNA is TGTGCCTGGATGCGCGGGACAGTGAACACCGGGGAGCTGTTTTTT.

The chain employs TRBV6-5 and TRBJ2-2, with 11 bases matching TRBD2. Germline CDR1 and CDR2: MNHEY and SVGAGI. The CDR3 loop spans 16 amino acids. Trimming cost V 4 bases and J 5 bases; bases outside gene matches: 6. CDR3 in amino acids: CASSLKGLAETGELFF. DNA for the CDR3: TGTGCCAGCAGTTTGAAGGGACTAGCGGAGACCGGGGAGCTGTTTTTT.

V and J are TRBV4-2 and TRBJ2-7, with 13 positions matching TRBD2. Unmatched junction bases numbered 8, after V lost 1 base and J lost 2 bases. CDR3 length: 18 residues. Per germline, CDR1 LGHNA and CDR2 YNFKEQ. The chain's CDR3 is CASSQGPLTSGGAYEQYF. DNA for the CDR3: TGTGCCAGCAGCCAAGGCCCCCTTACTAGCGGGGGGGCCTACGAGCAGTACTTC.

The chain recombines TRBV5-4 with TRBJ2-6; 11 bases match TRBD1. J gave up 0 bases and V 4 bases, and 9 bases lay outside the gene matches. The germline CDR1 and CDR2 sequences are SGHNT and YYREEE (reference sequence). The CDR3 consists of 19 residues. CDR3 DNA sequence: TGTGCCAGCAGCCGACCAACCGGGACAGGGGGCTCTGGGGCCAACGTCCTGACTTTC. Residues: CASSRPTGTGGSGANVLTF.